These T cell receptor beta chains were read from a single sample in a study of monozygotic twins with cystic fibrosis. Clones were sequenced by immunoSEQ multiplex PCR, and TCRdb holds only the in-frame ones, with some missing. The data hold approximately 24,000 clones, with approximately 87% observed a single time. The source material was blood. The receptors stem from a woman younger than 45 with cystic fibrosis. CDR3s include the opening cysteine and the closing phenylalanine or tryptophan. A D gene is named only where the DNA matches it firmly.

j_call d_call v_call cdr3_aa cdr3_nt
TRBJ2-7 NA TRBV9 CASSPWAGYEQYF TGTGCCAGCAGCCCATGGGCTGGCTACGAGCAGTACTTC
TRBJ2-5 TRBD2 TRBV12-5 CASGPAGGLETQYF TGTGCTAGTGGCCCAGCGGGGGGCCTAGAGACCCAGTACTTC
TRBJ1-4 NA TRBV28 CATHGEKLFF TGTGCCACACACGGTGAAAAACTGTTTTTT
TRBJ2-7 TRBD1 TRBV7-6 CASSLGQGHYEQYF TGTGCCAGCAGCTTAGGACAGGGACACTACGAGCAGTACTTC
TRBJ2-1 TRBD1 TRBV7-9 CASSGPGGEGNNEQFF TGTGCCAGCAGCGGGCCAGGGGGCGAGGGGAACAATGAGCAGTTCTTC
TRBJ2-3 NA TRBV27 CASSSTGSTDTQYF TGTGCCAGCAGTTCGACAGGTAGCACAGATACGCAGTATTTT
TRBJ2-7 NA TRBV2 CASSPVYEQYF TGTGCCAGCAGTCCCGTATACGAGCAGTACTTC
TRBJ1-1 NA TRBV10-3 CAISGVPGGRTEAFF TGTGCCATCAGTGGAGTTCCGGGGGGCAGGACTGAAGCTTTCTTT
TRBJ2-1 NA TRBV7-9 CASSSNHNEQFF TGTGCCAGCAGCTCCAATCACAATGAGCAGTTCTTC
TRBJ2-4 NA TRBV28 CASSPPGEWGNIQYF TGTGCCAGCAGTCCCCCAGGGGAATGGGGAAACATTCAGTACTTC